The rows below give T cell receptor beta chains drawn from one sample of a study of blood T cell repertoires in COVID-19. Clones were sequenced by immunoSEQ multiplex PCR, and TCRdb holds only the in-frame ones, with some missing. The sample records just under 300,000 clones, approximately 86% being singletons. Sequenced sample: peripheral blood. These receptor sequences come from a man between 65 and 80 years old with acute or convalescent COVID-19. CDR3s include the opening cysteine and the closing phenylalanine or tryptophan.

j_gene	v_gene	CDR3aa
TRBJ1-4	TRBV11-2	CASSAGPFNEKLFF
TRBJ1-6	TRBV7-3	CASRSDSRGSPLHF
TRBJ1-5	TRBV10-2	CASSLGVPNQPQHF
TRBJ2-5	TRBV28	CASSPLAGGETQYF
TRBJ2-1	TRBV19	CASRFGDFADEQFF
TRBJ1-6	TRBV6-5	CASSYEQNSPLHF
TRBJ2-3	TRBV5-5	CASGRQGTDTQYF
TRBJ2-2	TRBV19	CASLQGARTGELFF
TRBJ1-2	TRBV5-1	CASSLGQGYRYTF
TRBJ1-3	TRBV3-1/TRBV3-2	CASSLRDRGNTIYF
TRBJ2-1	TRBV3-1/TRBV3-2	CASSQDLRPSGRYNEQFF
TRBJ2-1	TRBV28	CASSSPGLGFNEQFF
TRBJ2-3	TRBV28	CASNPSGSSTDTQYF
TRBJ2-1	TRBV7-2	CASILGLGGNEQFF
TRBJ2-7	TRBV7-2	CASSGVGTGPYEQYF
TRBJ2-2	TRBV19	CASSMRGGTGSTGELFF
TRBJ2-5	TRBV10-2	CASTQTGQAQYF
TRBJ2-1	TRBV7-2	CASRPGWVVSHSYNEQFF
TRBJ1-5	TRBV19	CASRGGTGTNQPQHF
TRBJ2-7	TRBV28	CASSLIPGQGSRSEQYF
TRBJ2-3	TRBV30	CAWRGGRGRTDTQYF
TRBJ2-7	TRBV11-2	CASSLPRTGGGLYEQYF
TRBJ1-5	TRBV7-9	CASSRSGGSNQPQHF
TRBJ1-1	TRBV19	CASSIPNMNTEAFF
TRBJ1-6	TRBV7-2	CASSSYGTGGGSPLHF
TRBJ2-7	TRBV3-1/TRBV3-2	CASRRDRASYEQYF
TRBJ2-7	TRBV6-2/TRBV6-3	CASSYLRDGTPYEQYF
TRBJ2-1	TRBV7-2	CASSLAPSYNEQFF
TRBJ2-4	TRBV7-2	CASSLAGVDIQYF
TRBJ2-1	TRBV11-1	CASSKIGTSRYNEQFF
TRBJ2-2	TRBV9	CASSFRLAGNTGELFF
TRBJ1-5	TRBV6-6	CASSRDRPLNPRLYQPQHF
TRBJ2-7	TRBV3-1/TRBV3-2	CASSQTTGTEQYF
TRBJ2-5	TRBV28	CASSPGQGRKETQYF
TRBJ2-3	TRBV5-6	CASSPMGSGVTDTQYF
TRBJ1-3	TRBV19	CASSTRGGHSGNTIYF
TRBJ1-2	TRBV28	CASSFPSRGYTF
TRBJ1-1	TRBV2	CASTGDRGANTEAFF